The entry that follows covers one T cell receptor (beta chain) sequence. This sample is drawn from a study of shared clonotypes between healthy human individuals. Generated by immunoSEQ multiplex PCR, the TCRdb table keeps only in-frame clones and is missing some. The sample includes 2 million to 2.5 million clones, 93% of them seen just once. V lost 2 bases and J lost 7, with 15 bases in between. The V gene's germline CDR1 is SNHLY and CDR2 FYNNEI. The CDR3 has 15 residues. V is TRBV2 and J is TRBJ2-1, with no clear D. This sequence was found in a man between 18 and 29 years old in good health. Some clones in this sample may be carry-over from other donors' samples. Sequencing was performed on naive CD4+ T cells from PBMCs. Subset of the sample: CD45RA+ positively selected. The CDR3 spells CASSESRALGNEQFF. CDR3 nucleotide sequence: TGTGCCAGCAGTGAATCACGGGCTCTCGGGAATGAGCAGTTCTTC.